Reported below is one T cell receptor (beta chain). These data belong to a study of control samples from healthy donors and cancer patients. The CDR3 spans 15 residues. Trimming at V came to 10 bases and at J to 7 bases, leaving 18 bases not matched to a gene. Germline loops: CDR1 SGHVS, CDR2 FNYEAQ. Libraries were prepared by immunoSEQ multiplex PCR; TCRdb keeps only in-frame clonotypes and omits some of them. The repertoire holds about 85,000 clones, with roughly 91% as singletons. Sequenced sample: blood. This clonotype was obtained from a man in his forties or fifties in good health. The rearrangement joins TRBV7-6 to TRBJ2-5; 7 bases map to TRBD2. The chain's CDR3 is CAIQKSGNSLRTQYF. The DNA of the CDR3 is TGTGCCATCCAAAAAAGCGGGAATTCCTTACGGACCCAGTACTTC.